This T cell receptor beta chain was recovered during a study of technical replicates of blood from a few donors (dated by TCRdb to 2015 to 2018). Receptor libraries were prepared by the immunoSEQ multiplex PCR assay. The clones in this table, taken by TCRdb from immuneACCESS, are in-frame only. Not every clone is retained; where verified, under half of the shortfall comes from an unresolved V gene, and the cause of the rest is unknown. This sample lists about 73,000 clones; 90% to 95% were detected once. The ten biggest clones cover about 4.5% of the sample. With regard to this clone: Its antigen remains unidentified. No clone much larger than this one lies a single base away; base qualities are absent.

V has 0 bases trimmed and J has 2 bases trimmed; junction bases matching no gene number 4. CDR1 and CDR2, looked up from the germline V gene (reference sequence), are SGHNT and YYREEE. The CDR3, cysteine through phenylalanine, is 16 amino acids long. CDR3 DNA is the only sequence kept; it has 48 bases, read in frame from the first base. The sample taken for sequencing was PBMCs. The chain links TRBV5-4 with TRBJ2-7; 11 junctional bases match TRBD2. The sequence was collected from a human donor in good health. Some clones in this sample may be carry-over from other donors' samples. The encoded CDR3 is CASSLGLAGFTYEQYF. The DNA reads as follows: TGTGCCAGCAGCTTGGGACTAGCGGGATTCACCTACGAGCAGTACTTC. With all but the CDR3 taken from the reference TRBV5-4 and TRBJ2-7 genes, the full variable domain is: ETGVTQSPTHLIKTRGQQVTLRCSSQSGHNTVSWYQQALGQGPQFIFQYYREEENGRGNFPPRFSGLQFPNYSSELNVNALELDDSALYLCASSLGLAGFTYEQYFGPGTRLTVT.